A selection of T cell receptor beta chains follows, all from one sample in a study of blood T cell repertoires in COVID-19. Method: immunoSEQ multiplex PCR; TCRdb's copy keeps in-frame clones and lacks some. The table includes about 75,000 clones, roughly 82% detected once. The sequenced sample was peripheral blood. Receptor source: a woman aged 50 to 60 with acute or convalescent COVID-19. CDR3s include the opening cysteine and the closing phenylalanine or tryptophan.

CDR3: CASSYAGTSLGGELFF; V: TRBV6-2/TRBV6-3; length: 16
CDR3: CASSETGGNQPQHF; V: TRBV5-1; length: 14
CDR3: CASSLEGLAYEQYF; V: TRBV5-1; length: 14
CDR3: CASSLPGRGDTEAFF; V: TRBV7-9; length: 15
CDR3: CASSMGRDYNEQFF; V: TRBV19; length: 14
CDR3: CASSQDLAYGYTF; V: TRBV4-2; length: 13
CDR3: CASSQGQRDNSPLHF; V: TRBV3-1/TRBV3-2; length: 15
CDR3: CASRKGLLGELFF; V: TRBV6-5; length: 13
CDR3: CASSWGRGLNEQYF; V: TRBV5-6; length: 14
CDR3: CASSSGAPDTQYF; V: TRBV7-2; length: 13
CDR3: CAWSPEATGELFF; V: TRBV30; length: 13
CDR3: CASSRTGPNTGELFF; V: TRBV9; length: 15
CDR3: CASRDRGATEAFF; V: TRBV19; length: 13
CDR3: CASSLTGQGDSPLHF; V: TRBV18; length: 15
CDR3: CASQPPPPRGGMRSNQPQHF; V: TRBV19; length: 20
CDR3: CASSVTSGKTYEQYF; V: TRBV7-2; length: 15
CDR3: CSVQVGVGNEQFF; V: TRBV29-1; length: 13
CDR3: CASSPDRGNGYTF; V: TRBV5-1; length: 13
CDR3: CAGGGAIQETQYF; V: TRBV19; length: 13
CDR3: CATSRDGIAGDTDTQYF; V: TRBV15; length: 17
CDR3: CASSEFRGDEQYF; V: TRBV10-1; length: 13
CDR3: CASSLAYPADYNEQFF; V: TRBV7-9; length: 16
CDR3: CASSPDTGRVEKAFF; V: TRBV5-1; length: 15
CDR3: CATSRGDTNYGYTF; V: TRBV15; length: 14
CDR3: CASSQGRPRGREVLNTEAFF; V: TRBV3-1/TRBV3-2; length: 20
CDR3: CASSLAKPPRAYEQYF; V: TRBV5-4; length: 16
CDR3: CASSHKTRTGGRGYTF; V: TRBV3-1/TRBV3-2; length: 16
CDR3: CASSLSPARVGLDSYEQYF; V: TRBV11-2; length: 19
CDR3: CASRPTGGRYTDTQYF; V: TRBV28; length: 16
CDR3: CASSYPEQGAMPSNTEAFF; V: TRBV6-2/TRBV6-3; length: 19
CDR3: CASSEVGTGLGYTF; V: TRBV6-1; length: 14
CDR3: CASNLLAGGPRPDTQYF; V: TRBV10-2; length: 17
CDR3: CASSNPGQHYEQYF; V: TRBV5-1; length: 14
CDR3: CSVVLAQETQYF; V: TRBV29-1; length: 12
CDR3: CASSVAPQGTLAGNTIYF; V: TRBV9; length: 18
CDR3: CASRLPRRRPGQGNEQYF; V: TRBV12-2; length: 18
CDR3: CASSRGQGAYEQYF; V: TRBV27; length: 14